The rows below give T cell receptor beta chains drawn from one sample of a study of T cell changes during pregnancy in multiple sclerosis. Only in-frame clones appear in the TCRdb table, and some are missing; sequencing was by immunoSEQ multiplex PCR. The table shows around 62,000 clones, with roughly nine tenths occurring only once. The source was peripheral blood, collected in the first trimester of pregnancy. The receptors derive from a female donor with multiple sclerosis, enrolled in a pregnancy study. Each CDR3 is given with its conserved first and last residue. D genes are given only for firm matches. Only part of the rows carry a size: once, few, many, or a class if the clone is expanded.

abundance	v_gene	d_gene	j_gene	CDR3aa	CDR3nt
-	TRBV12-5	-	TRBJ1-1	CASGQGGTEAFF	TGTGCTAGTGGCCAAGGGGGCACTGAAGCTTTCTTT
-	TRBV9	-	TRBJ1-1	CASNNQGTNTEAFF	TGTGCCAGCAATAACCAGGGAACGAACACTGAAGCTTTCTTT
-	TRBV30	TRBD2	TRBJ2-7	CAWSIGRVEQYF	TGTGCCTGGAGTATCGGGAGGGTCGAGCAGTACTTC
-	TRBV29-1	TRBD2	TRBJ2-1	CSVEWGGAHNSYNEQFF	TGCAGCGTTGAATGGGGAGGGGCCCACAACTCCTACAATGAGCAGTTCTTC
-	TRBV5-1	-	TRBJ2-7	CASSLGTAGEQYF	TGCGCCAGCAGCTTGGGGACTGCTGGGGAGCAGTACTTC
-	TRBV5-4	-	TRBJ1-1	CASSVVEGTEAFF	TGTGCCAGCAGCGTCGTCGAGGGCACTGAAGCTTTCTTT
-	TRBV21-1	-	TRBJ2-7	CASSKGGGRLSSYEQYF	TGTGCCAGCAGCAAAGGCGGAGGCAGATTAAGCTCCTACGAGCAGTACTTC
-	TRBV29-1	TRBD1	TRBJ1-2	CSVVGDRVDGYTF	TGCAGCGTTGTAGGGGACAGGGTGGACGGCTACACCTTC
once	TRBV11-2	-	TRBJ2-6	CASSFTGRGSSGANVLTF	TGTGCCAGCAGCTTTACCGGCAGGGGAAGTTCTGGGGCCAACGTCCTGACTTTC
-	TRBV7-2	-	TRBJ2-3	CASSLRPRVTDTQYF	TGTGCCAGCAGCTTACGCCCCAGGGTAACAGATACGCAGTATTTT
-	TRBV19	-	TRBJ1-1	CASSIGAANTEAFF	TGTGCCAGTAGTATAGGGGCAGCGAACACTGAAGCTTTCTTT
-	TRBV6-1	TRBD2	TRBJ2-5	CASSSLAGNQETQYF	TGTGCCAGCAGTAGTCTAGCGGGGAACCAAGAGACCCAGTACTTC
-	TRBV5-6	TRBD1	TRBJ2-1	CASSLRDRGHYNEQFF	TGTGCCAGCAGCCTCAGGGACAGGGGTCACTACAATGAGCAGTTCTTC
-	TRBV7-2	-	TRBJ1-1	CASSLQDTEAFF	TGTGCCAGCAGCTTGCAGGACACTGAAGCTTTCTTT
-	TRBV11-2	TRBD2	TRBJ2-1	CASSLGGLASYNEQFF	TGTGCCAGCAGCTTAGGGGGACTAGCGAGCTACAATGAGCAGTTCTTC
-	TRBV10-3	-	TRBJ2-7	CAIRDSFSSYEQYF	TGTGCCATCAGGGACAGTTTCAGCTCCTACGAGCAGTACTTC
-	TRBV30	TRBD2	TRBJ2-7	CAWGTSANSYEQYF	TGTGCCTGGGGGACTAGCGCCAACTCCTACGAGCAGTACTTC
-	TRBV11-2	-	TRBJ2-5	CASTEQETQYF	TGTGCCAGCACCGAGCAAGAGACCCAGTACTTC
-	TRBV5-4	-	TRBJ1-3	CASSPSLGRYSGNTIYF	TGTGCCAGCAGCCCGTCTCTGGGGCGCTACTCTGGAAACACCATATATTTT
-	TRBV19	-	TRBJ1-2	CASSIGGSTLLYGYTF	TGTGCCAGTAGTATAGGGGGCAGTACCCTACTCTATGGCTACACCTTC
once	TRBV11-2	-	TRBJ2-2	CASSLMSGSTGELFF	TGTGCCAGCAGCTTAATGAGCGGATCCACCGGGGAGCTGTTTTTT
-	TRBV11-1	TRBD1	TRBJ2-7	CASSPGQGRDEQYF	TGTGCCAGCAGCCCGGGACAGGGGAGGGACGAGCAGTACTTC
-	TRBV5-6	TRBD1	TRBJ2-7	CASSLEGTGECEQYF	TGTGCCAGCAGCTTGGAGGGGACAGGCGAGTGCGAGCAGTACTTC
-	TRBV9	-	TRBJ2-1	CASSSGTGDEQFF	TGTGCCAGCAGCTCAGGAACCGGGGATGAGCAGTTCTTC
-	TRBV5-1	-	TRBJ2-1	CASSLPGAGAYNEQFF	TGCGCCAGCAGCTTGCCTGGAGCGGGTGCGTACAATGAGCAGTTCTTC
-	TRBV19	TRBD1	TRBJ1-2	CASTPTSRTGGSTF	TGTGCCAGTACCCCCACCAGTAGGACAGGGGGCAGCACCTTC
-	TRBV7-9	TRBD2	TRBJ2-1	CASSLSGGAIYNEQFF	TGTGCCAGCAGCTTGTCGGGAGGGGCCATTTACAATGAGCAGTTCTTC
-	TRBV7-2	TRBD1	TRBJ1-2	CASSFFQTGGNGYTF	TGTGCCAGCAGCTTCTTTCAGACAGGGGGCAATGGCTACACCTTC
-	TRBV5-1	TRBD1	TRBJ2-2	CASRERQGAGGELFF	TGCGCCAGCAGGGAACGACAGGGGGCTGGCGGGGAGCTGTTTTTT
once	TRBV30	TRBD2	TRBJ2-2	CAWTGLAAGAGELFF	TGTGCCTGGACCGGACTAGCGGCTGGGGCCGGGGAGCTGTTTTTT
once	TRBV18	TRBD1	TRBJ2-2	CASSPWTGGGGELFF	TGTGCCAGCTCACCATGGACAGGGGGCGGCGGGGAGCTGTTTTTT
-	TRBV27	TRBD1	TRBJ2-3	CASSHTGTASGTQYF	TGTGCCAGCAGCCACACCGGGACAGCGTCCGGGACGCAGTATTTT
-	TRBV5-1	TRBD2	TRBJ2-3	CASSWGLAGGSTDTQYF	TGCGCCAGCAGCTGGGGACTAGCGGGGGGCTCCACAGATACGCAGTATTTT
-	TRBV5-8	TRBD1	TRBJ1-5	CASSLGQTTGVNQPQHF	TGTGCCAGCAGCTTGGGGCAGACGACAGGGGTCAATCAGCCCCAGCATTTT
-	TRBV19	-	TRBJ1-2	CASYHSGSLFGYTF	TGTGCCAGTTACCATTCAGGATCTCTATTTGGCTACACCTTC
-	TRBV10-3	-	TRBJ1-1	CAISTPQGTEAFF	TGTGCCATCAGCACTCCTCAGGGGACTGAAGCTTTCTTT
few	TRBV5-1	TRBD2	TRBJ2-1	CASSPGGRHEFF	TGCGCCAGCAGCCCGGGGGGGAGACATGAGTTCTTC
-	TRBV2	TRBD1	TRBJ2-2	CASSEEGTAGELFF	TGTGCCAGCAGTGAAGAAGGGACAGCCGGGGAGCTGTTTTTT